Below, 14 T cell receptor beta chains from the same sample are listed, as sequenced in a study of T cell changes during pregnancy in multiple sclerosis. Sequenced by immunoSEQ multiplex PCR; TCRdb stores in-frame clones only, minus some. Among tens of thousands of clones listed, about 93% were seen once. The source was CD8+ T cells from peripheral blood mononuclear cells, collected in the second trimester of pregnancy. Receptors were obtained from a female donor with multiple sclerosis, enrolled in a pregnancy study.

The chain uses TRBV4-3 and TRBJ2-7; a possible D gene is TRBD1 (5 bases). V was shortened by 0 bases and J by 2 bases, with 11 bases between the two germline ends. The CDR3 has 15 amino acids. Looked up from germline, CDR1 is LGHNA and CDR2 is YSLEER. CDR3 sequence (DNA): TGCGCCAGCAGCCAAGATGCAGGGATGACCTACGAGCAGTACTTC. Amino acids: CASSQDAGMTYEQYF.

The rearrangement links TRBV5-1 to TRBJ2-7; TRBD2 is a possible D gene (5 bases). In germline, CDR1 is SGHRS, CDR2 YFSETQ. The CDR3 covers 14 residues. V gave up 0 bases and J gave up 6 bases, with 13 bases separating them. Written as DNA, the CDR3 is TGCGCCAGCAGCTTGGCGCTAGCTTTAACCGAGCAGTACTTC. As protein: CASSLALALTEQYF.

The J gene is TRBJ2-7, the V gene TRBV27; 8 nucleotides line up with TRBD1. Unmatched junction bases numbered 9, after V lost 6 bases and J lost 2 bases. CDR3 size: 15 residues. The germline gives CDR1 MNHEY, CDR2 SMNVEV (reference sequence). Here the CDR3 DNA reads TGTGCCAGCAGGCGAACGGGACAGGCTCCCTACGAGCAGTACTTC. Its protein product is CASRRTGQAPYEQYF.

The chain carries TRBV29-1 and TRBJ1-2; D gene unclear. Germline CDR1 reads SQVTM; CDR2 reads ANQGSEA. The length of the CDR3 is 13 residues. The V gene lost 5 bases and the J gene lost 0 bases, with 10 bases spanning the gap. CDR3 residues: CSVLSVTNYGYTF. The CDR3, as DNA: TGCAGCGTTTTGTCGGTAACTAACTATGGCTACACCTTC.

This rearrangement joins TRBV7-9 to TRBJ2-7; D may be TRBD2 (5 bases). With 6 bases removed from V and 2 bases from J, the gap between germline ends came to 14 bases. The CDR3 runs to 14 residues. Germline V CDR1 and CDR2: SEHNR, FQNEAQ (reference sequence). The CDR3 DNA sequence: TGTGCCAGCAGGTCTCCGGGATTCCCCTACGAGCAGTACTTC. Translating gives CASRSPGFPYEQYF. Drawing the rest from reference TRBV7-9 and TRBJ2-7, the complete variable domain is DTGVSQNPRHKITKRGQNVTFRCDPISEHNRLYWYRQTLGQGPEFLTYFQNEAQLEKSRLLSDRFSAERPKGSFSTLEIQRTEQGDSAMYLCASRSPGFPYEQYFGPGTRLTVT.

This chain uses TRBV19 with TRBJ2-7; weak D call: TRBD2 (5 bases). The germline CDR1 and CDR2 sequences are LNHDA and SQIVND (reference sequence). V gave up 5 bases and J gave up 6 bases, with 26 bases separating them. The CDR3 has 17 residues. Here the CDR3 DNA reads TGTGCCAGTAGTCCCCCGGGTACGGAGCTCGGGGTCGGCGAGCAGTACTTC. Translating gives CASSPPGTELGVGEQYF.

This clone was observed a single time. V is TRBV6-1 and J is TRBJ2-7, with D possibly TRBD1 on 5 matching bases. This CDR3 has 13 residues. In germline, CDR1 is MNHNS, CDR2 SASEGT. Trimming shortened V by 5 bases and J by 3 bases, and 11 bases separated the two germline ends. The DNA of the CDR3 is TGTGCCAGCAGTCTAGGGGCGCGCTACGAGCAGTACTTC. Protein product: CASSLGARYEQYF.

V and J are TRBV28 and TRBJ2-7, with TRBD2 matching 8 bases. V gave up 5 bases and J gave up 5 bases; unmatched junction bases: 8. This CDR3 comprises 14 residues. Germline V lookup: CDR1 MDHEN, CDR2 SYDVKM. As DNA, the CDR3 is TGTGCCAGCAGTCCCCGGGGGGGGAACAACGAGCAGTACTTC. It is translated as CASSPRGGNNEQYF.

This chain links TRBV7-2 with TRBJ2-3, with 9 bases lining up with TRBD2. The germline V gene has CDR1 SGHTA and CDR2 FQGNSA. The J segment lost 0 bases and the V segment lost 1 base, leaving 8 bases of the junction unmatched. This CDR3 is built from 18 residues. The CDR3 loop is CASSLDFWREGSTDTQYF. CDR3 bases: TGTGCCAGCAGCTTAGATTTTTGGCGGGAGGGCAGCACAGATACGCAGTATTTT.

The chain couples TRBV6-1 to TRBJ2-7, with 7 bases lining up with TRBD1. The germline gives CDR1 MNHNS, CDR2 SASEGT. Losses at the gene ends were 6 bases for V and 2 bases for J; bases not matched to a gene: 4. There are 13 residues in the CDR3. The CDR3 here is CASRGQATYEQYF. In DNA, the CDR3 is TGTGCCAGCAGAGGACAGGCTACCTACGAGCAGTACTTC.

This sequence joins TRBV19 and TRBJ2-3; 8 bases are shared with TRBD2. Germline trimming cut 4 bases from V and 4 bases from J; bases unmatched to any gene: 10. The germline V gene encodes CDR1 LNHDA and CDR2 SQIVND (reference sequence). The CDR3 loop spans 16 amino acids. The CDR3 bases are TGTGCCAGTAGTAGACCAGCGGGAGAGGGGTCAGATACGCAGTATTTT. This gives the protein CASSRPAGEGSDTQYF. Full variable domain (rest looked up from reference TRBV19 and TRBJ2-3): DGGITQSPKYLFRKEGQNVTLSCEQNLNHDAMYWYRQDPGQGLRLIYYSQIVNDFQKGDIAEGYSVSREKKESFPLTVTSAQKNPTAFYLCASSRPAGEGSDTQYFGPGTRLTVL.

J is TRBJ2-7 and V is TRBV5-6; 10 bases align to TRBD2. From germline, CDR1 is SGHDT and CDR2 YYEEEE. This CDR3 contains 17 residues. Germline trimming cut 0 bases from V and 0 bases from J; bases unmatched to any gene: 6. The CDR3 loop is CASSLGAGGPSSYEQYF. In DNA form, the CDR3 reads TGTGCCAGCAGCTTGGGAGCGGGAGGGCCGAGCTCCTACGAGCAGTACTTC.

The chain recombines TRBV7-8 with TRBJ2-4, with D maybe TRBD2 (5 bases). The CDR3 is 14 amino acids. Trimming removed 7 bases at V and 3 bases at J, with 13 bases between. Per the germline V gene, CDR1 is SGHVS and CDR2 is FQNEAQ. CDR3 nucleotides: TGTGCCAGCACCGGAGGATTGGACAAAAACATTCAGTACTTC. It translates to CASTGGLDKNIQYF.

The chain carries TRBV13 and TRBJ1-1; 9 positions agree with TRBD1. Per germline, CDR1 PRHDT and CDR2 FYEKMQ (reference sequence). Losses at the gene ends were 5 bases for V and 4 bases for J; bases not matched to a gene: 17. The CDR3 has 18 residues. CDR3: CASSPTPGQGSFPTEAFF. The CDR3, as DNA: TGTGCCAGCAGCCCGACACCTGGACAGGGGAGCTTCCCCACTGAAGCTTTCTTT.